The 15 T cell receptor beta chains below were found in one sample sequenced in a study of shared clonotypes between healthy human individuals. In the naive CD8 group, cells lacked CD45RO and were positively selected for CCR7, so terminally differentiated effector memory CD45RA+ cells were left out. Repertoires were generated with immunoSEQ multiplex PCR, while TCRdb's copy carries only in-frame clones and drops some. This table has about 680,000 clones, about 90% appearing once. Specimen: naive CD8+ T cells sorted from blood. These receptors were collected from a man younger than 45 in good health.

V usage is TRBV19 and J usage is TRBJ2-1, with 8 bases identical to TRBD2. This CDR3 is built from 15 residues. Germline trimming cut 3 bases from V and 4 bases from J; bases unmatched to any gene: 5. Germline assignment: CDR1 LNHDA and CDR2 SQIVND (reference sequence). Here the CDR3 DNA reads TGTGCCAGTAGTATTTCTCTAGCGGGTTACAATGAGCAGTTCTTC. Its protein product is CASSISLAGYNEQFF.

The V gene is TRBV2, the J gene TRBJ2-5; 7 bases line up with TRBD2. This CDR3 has 16 amino acids. The junction had 10 bases not matched to a gene; V was cut back by 2 bases and J by 4 bases. Germline CDR1 and CDR2: SNHLY and FYNNEI. CDR3 nucleotides: TGTGCCAGCAGTGAAAACCTAGCGGTAGAGGGAGAGACCCAGTACTTC. Residues: CASSENLAVEGETQYF. Together with reference TRBV2 and TRBJ2-5, the CDR3 gives the full variable domain: EPEVTQTPSHQVTQMGQEVILRCVPISNHLYFYWYRQILGQKVEFLVSFYNNEISEKSEIFDDQFSVERPDGSNFTLKIRSTKLEDSAMYFCASSENLAVEGETQYFGPGTRLLVL.

J is TRBJ2-7 and V is TRBV16; the D gene is possibly TRBD2 (6 bases). In germline, CDR1 is KGHSY, CDR2 FQNENV. Deletions cut 5 bases from V and 3 bases from J, with 14 bases between. The CDR3 totals 14 residues. CDR3 coding DNA: TGTGCCAGCAGCTCGACGGGACTCAACTACGAGCAGTACTTC. It translates to CASSSTGLNYEQYF.

The table lists this clone with a count of one. The rearrangement links TRBV5-1 to TRBJ2-3; perhaps TRBD1 as D (6 bases). Between the trimmed V and J ends, which lost 3 bases and 0 bases, there was a span of 11 bases. The CDR3 is 15 amino acids. Germline CDR1 reads SGHRS; CDR2 reads YFSETQ. This chain's CDR3 is CASSSEGVSTDTQYF. As DNA, the CDR3 is TGCGCCAGCAGCTCCGAGGGGGTCAGCACAGATACGCAGTATTTT.

The chain uses TRBV15 and TRBJ2-5; the D gene is possibly TRBD1 (6 bases). The CDR3 runs to 16 residues. CDR1 and CDR2 (germline): LNHNV, YYDKDF (reference sequence). The germline V and J ends were trimmed by 0 bases and 4 bases, with 15 bases remaining between them. CDR3 sequence (DNA): TGTGCCACCAGCAGAGAACAACAGGGATCCGGAGAGACCCAGTACTTC. It is translated as CATSREQQGSGETQYF.

The V gene is TRBV29-1, the J gene TRBJ2-3; maybe TRBD1 (5 bases). This CDR3 is built from 10 residues. V was clipped by 7 bases and J by 5 bases, with 7 bases between them. The germline V gene encodes CDR1 SQVTM and CDR2 ANQGSEA. The CDR3: CSGDRDTQYF. CDR3 DNA: TGCAGCGGTGACAGAGATACGCAGTATTTT.

This chain connects TRBV5-5 to TRBJ2-7; D remains unclear. Per the germline V gene, CDR1 is SGHKS and CDR2 is YYEKEE (reference sequence). V gave up 0 bases and J gave up 3 bases, with 10 bases separating them. This CDR3 is built from 14 residues. Here the CDR3 DNA reads TGTGCCAGCAGCTTGGCAAGTGGGCTCTACGAGCAGTACTTC. It translates to CASSLASGLYEQYF.

The chain uses TRBV4-3 and TRBJ2-6, with 10 nucleotides matching TRBD1. Germline V CDR1 and CDR2: LGHNA, YSLEER. This CDR3 has 22 residues. Trimming removed 1 base from V and 2 bases from J; junction bases left unmatched: 17. The CDR3 sequence: CASSQGIRDRGALATGANVLTF. The CDR3 region has the DNA TGCGCCAGCAGCCAAGGAATCCGGGACAGGGGCGCCCTGGCTACTGGGGCCAACGTCCTGACTTTC.

This clone came up once. The genes are TRBV2 and TRBJ1-5; D is uncertain. Germline CDR1 SNHLY, CDR2 FYNNEI. The V gene lost 6 bases and the J gene lost 2 bases, with 14 bases spanning the gap. The CDR3 is made up of 15 amino acids. DNA of the CDR3: TGTGCCAGCAGCTTATCAAAATGGGGCAATCAGCCCCAGCATTTT. Its translation is CASSLSKWGNQPQHF.

This chain joins TRBV2 and TRBJ2-1; 8 positions match TRBD2. This CDR3 has 14 residues. J lost 2 bases, V lost 4 bases, and 1 base had no gene match. Germline V gene data show CDR1 as SNHLY and CDR2 as FYNNEI. CDR3 sequence (DNA): TGTGCCAGCAGTGGACTAGCGACCTACAATGAGCAGTTCTTC. Translation: CASSGLATYNEQFF.

The J gene is TRBJ2-3, the V gene TRBV27; 12 bases align to TRBD2. Germline V gene data show CDR1 as MNHEY and CDR2 as SMNVEV (reference sequence). CDR3 length: 16 amino acids. Trimming at V came to 2 bases and at J to 1 base, leaving 1 base not matched to a gene. The CDR3 DNA is TGTGCCAGCAGTTTAGGACTAGCGGGACGCACAGATACGCAGTATTTT. Its protein product is CASSLGLAGRTDTQYF.

The chain is built from TRBV2 and TRBJ1-5; TRBD1 might be the D (5 bases). Germline CDR1 SNHLY, CDR2 FYNNEI. The CDR3 has 14 amino acids. The V end was cut by 9 bases, the J end by 2 bases, with 14 bases between. CDR3 residues: CASGTFNGNQPQHF. Here the CDR3 DNA reads TGTGCCAGTGGGACCTTTAATGGCAATCAGCCCCAGCATTTT.

The genes are TRBV5-5 and TRBJ2-1; the D gene could be TRBD1 or TRBD2 (5 bases each). V was clipped by 5 bases and J by 8 bases, with 26 bases between them. The CDR3 loop spans 17 amino acids. Germline-derived CDR1 and CDR2 are SGHKS and YYEKEE (reference sequence). In nucleotides, the CDR3 is TGTGCCAGCAGGCGAGCATGGGCACCGGGACCTCGCTATGAGCAGTTCTTC. It is translated as CASRRAWAPGPRYEQFF.

The V gene is TRBV21-1, the J gene TRBJ2-5; the DNA was not compared with TRBD1, the D call given in the table. TRBV21-1 is noted as a pseudogene. This CDR3 is 16 amino acids long. CDR3 sequence (DNA): TGTGCCAGCAGCAAAAGGTGGACAGGGAACGGGGAGACCCAGTACTTC. This sequence encodes CASSKRWTGNGETQYF.

The chain couples TRBV27 to TRBJ2-2, with 12 bases lining up with TRBD2. V shed 4 bases and J 9 bases; nucleotides not matched to a gene: 15. The CDR3 is made up of 18 amino acids. Germline V CDR1 and CDR2: MNHEY, SMNVEV (reference sequence). The CDR3 nucleotides are TGTGCCAGCAGTTCTAAGACTAGCGGGAGTACAGAAGGGAGGGAGCTGTTTTTT. Its translation: CASSSKTSGSTEGRELFF.